The 28 T cell receptor beta chains reported below all come from one sample, sequenced in a study of shared clonotypes between healthy human individuals. Data came from immunoSEQ multiplex PCR; TCRdb stores just in-frame clones and leaves some out. The sample holds around 690,000 clones, less than 95% seen once. Source material: memory CD8+ T cells from PBMCs. The subset was: CD45RO+ cells pooled with CCR7-negative TemRA cells. These TCRs come from a man between 18 and 29 years old in good health. Some clones in this sample may be carry-over from other donors' samples.

The genes are TRBV2 and TRBJ2-7, with 11 nucleotides matching TRBD1. The CDR3 is 14 residues long. Germline V gives CDR1 SNHLY, CDR2 FYNNEI. Trimming took 9 bases from V and 7 from J; bases not matched to a gene: 11. CDR3 nucleotides: TGTGCCAGTACGAATGGACAGGGGGCTGGGGAGCAGTACTTC. This encodes CASTNGQGAGEQYF.

The chain links TRBV7-9 to TRBJ2-7, with D possibly being TRBD2 (5 bases). CDR1 SEHNR and CDR2 FQNEAQ come from the germline V gene (reference sequence). The CDR3 has 14 residues. The germline V and J ends were trimmed by 5 bases and 3 bases, with 14 bases remaining between them. Written as DNA, the CDR3 is TGTGCCAGCAGCCCAACGGACTGGAGCTACGAGCAGTACTTC. Translating it yields CASSPTDWSYEQYF.

This chain connects TRBV7-6 to TRBJ2-7; a weak D match, TRBD2 (5 bases). The germline gives CDR1 SGHVS, CDR2 FNYEAQ. Trimming took off 2 bases at V and 3 bases at J, with 5 bases between the two ends. This CDR3 has 12 amino acids. CDR3 nucleotides: TGTGCCAGCAGCTTAAGCGGCTACGAGCAGTACTTC. Encoded protein: CASSLSGYEQYF.

The genes are TRBV7-9 and TRBJ2-3; D perhaps matches TRBD2 (5 bases). The CDR3 has 17 amino acids. V lost 5 bases to trimming and J lost 0 bases, with 18 bases between them. In germline, CDR1 is SEHNR, CDR2 FQNEAQ (reference sequence). The CDR3 region has the DNA TGTGCCAGCAGCCATCCCGTGGACTTACCCAGCACAGATACGCAGTATTTT. Translation: CASSHPVDLPSTDTQYF.

The rearrangement links TRBV7-7 to TRBJ2-1; D is perhaps TRBD1 or TRBD2 (5 bases each). V was clipped by 0 bases and J by 10 bases, with 16 bases between them. Germline CDR1 is SSHAT and CDR2 is FNYEAQ (reference sequence). CDR3 length equals 15 residues. CDR3 nucleotide sequence: TGTGCCAGCAGCTTAGCGCCTAGCTCGTGGGACGAGCAGTTCTTC. Its protein product is CASSLAPSSWDEQFF.

The chain uses TRBV9 and TRBJ2-1, with D unresolved. Trimming pared 3 bases from V and 10 bases from J, leaving 8 bases between. CDR1 and CDR2 (germline): SGDLS, YYNGEE. The length of the CDR3 is 11 residues. The CDR3 loop reads CASSAGSEQFF. CDR3 sequence (DNA): TGTGCCAGCAGCGCCGGCTCAGAGCAGTTCTTC.

The chain carries TRBV7-9 and TRBJ2-5; 10 bases are shared with TRBD2. V shed 3 bases, J shed 5 bases, and the junction held 6 bases outside the gene matches. Germline V gene lookup returns CDR1 SEHNR and CDR2 FQNEAQ (reference sequence). The CDR3 is 15 residues long. This CDR3 is CASSFLLAGRETQYF. CDR3 sequence (DNA): TGTGCCAGCAGCTTTTTACTAGCGGGAAGGGAGACCCAGTACTTC.

The V call is TRBV11-2, the J call TRBJ2-1; a possible D gene is TRBD2 (7 bases). CDR1 and CDR2 (germline): SGHAT, FQNNGV. The V and J ends lost 6 bases and 0 bases respectively, with 15 bases between them. The CDR3 has 16 residues. CDR3 sequence: CASREAAGHSYNEQFF. The CDR3, as DNA: TGTGCCAGCAGGGAGGCAGCGGGACACTCCTACAATGAGCAGTTCTTC.

The gene calls are TRBV6-1 and TRBJ1-1; a weak D match, TRBD1 (5 bases). CDR3 size: 14 residues. Germline V gene sequence: CDR1 MNHNS, CDR2 SASEGT. V was cut by 4 bases and J by 3 bases, with 12 bases left in between. The CDR3 loop reads CASSVFDSDTEAFF. The CDR3, as DNA: TGTGCCAGCAGTGTCTTCGACAGTGACACTGAAGCTTTCTTT.

DNA for the CDR3: TGCGCCAGCACCCGTGTCTACGGGGGCCGGGGAAACACTGAAGCTTTCTTT. It specifies CASTRVYGGRGNTEAFF. J is TRBJ1-1 and V is TRBV4-3; D perhaps matches TRBD1 (6 bases). Trimming took off 7 bases at V and 2 bases at J, with 23 bases between the two ends. The CDR3 length is 17 residues. Germline V lookup: CDR1 LGHNA, CDR2 YSLEER.

This chain connects TRBV13 to TRBJ2-7; TRBD1 agrees at 9 bases. V shed 8 bases and J 2 bases; nucleotides not matched to a gene: 4. The germline gives CDR1 PRHDT, CDR2 FYEKMQ (reference sequence). The CDR3 loop spans 13 amino acids. CDR3 sequence: CASGTGITYEQYF. The CDR3 DNA reads TGTGCCAGCGGGACAGGGATAACCTACGAGCAGTACTTC.

This clone was counted only a few times. The chain links TRBV30 to TRBJ1-1; perhaps TRBD1 as D (5 bases). There are 13 residues in the CDR3. The V and J ends lost 2 bases and 3 bases respectively, with 10 bases between them. Germline V gene sequence: CDR1 GTSNPN, CDR2 SVGIG (reference sequence). The CDR3 loop is CAWSLGADTEAFF. The CDR3 DNA reads TGTGCCTGGAGTTTAGGGGCGGACACTGAAGCTTTCTTT. Together with reference TRBV30 and TRBJ1-1, the CDR3 gives the full variable domain: SQTIHQWPATLVQPVGSPLSLECTVEGTSNPNLYWYRQAAGRGLQLLFYSVGIGQISSEVPQNLSASRPQDRQFILSSKKLLLSDSGFYLCAWSLGADTEAFFGQGTRLTVV.

This chain uses TRBV5-1 with TRBJ2-1, with 14 positions matching TRBD2. Germline values: CDR1 SGHRS, CDR2 YFSETQ. With 6 bases clipped from V and 2 bases from J, the junction kept 10 bases outside the gene matches. The CDR3 consists of 18 residues. CDR3 residues: CASMPGLAGVGTYNEQFF. The CDR3 DNA reads as TGCGCCAGCATGCCGGGACTAGCGGGAGTTGGTACCTACAATGAGCAGTTCTTC.

Remarks on this clone: The limits of the CDR3 on the DNA are not certain, so only TCRdb's listed CDR3 is given. V gene TRBV27 combines with J gene TRBJ1-2. A total of 13 residues make up the CDR3, ends included. Germline CDR1 reads MNHEY; CDR2 reads SMNVEV (reference sequence). The CDR3 reads CASSLVGPGIRTF.

The chain couples TRBV19 to TRBJ2-6; no reliable D call. CDR1 and CDR2 (germline): LNHDA, SQIVND (reference sequence). With 4 bases removed from V and 3 bases from J, the gap between germline ends came to 7 bases. This CDR3 is built from 14 residues. The CDR3 is CASSTAHGANVLTF. CDR3 DNA sequence: TGTGCCAGTAGTACTGCCCATGGGGCCAACGTCCTGACTTTC.

This CDR3 reads CASYGYRDNSYEQYF. The CDR3, as DNA: TGTGCCAGCTACGGGTACCGGGACAACTCCTACGAGCAGTACTTC. The J gene is TRBJ2-7, the V gene TRBV25-1, with a weak D call TRBD1 (6 bases). There are 15 residues in the CDR3. Trimming took off 8 bases at V and 0 bases at J, with 17 bases between the two ends. Looked up from germline, CDR1 is MGHDK and CDR2 is SYGVNS.

The gene calls are TRBV28 and TRBJ2-3, with 7 nucleotides matching TRBD1. The ends lost 6 bases at V and 0 bases at J; junction bases unmatched: 18. The length of the CDR3 is 19 residues. Germline CDR1 MDHEN, CDR2 SYDVKM. This CDR3 reads CASRLTRDRVTGSTDTQYF. CDR3 nucleotide sequence: TGTGCCAGCAGGCTAACCCGGGACAGAGTCACTGGTAGCACAGATACGCAGTATTTT.

The chain links TRBV5-1 to TRBJ2-1; 7 bases line up with TRBD2. The CDR3 length is 16 residues. Germline V gene lookup returns CDR1 SGHRS and CDR2 YFSETQ. V lost 0 bases and J lost 2; bases outside the gene matches: 5. CDR3 in amino acids: CASSLVASGTYNEQFF. CDR3 nucleotides: TGCGCCAGCAGCTTGGTGGCTAGCGGAACCTACAATGAGCAGTTCTTC.

The chain is built from TRBV27 and TRBJ2-1; tentative D call: TRBD2 (7 bases). This CDR3 is 13 amino acids long. Germline CDR1 and CDR2: MNHEY and SMNVEV (reference sequence). With 4 bases removed from V and 6 bases from J, the gap between germline ends came to 10 bases. The CDR3 region is CASSWGGLNEQFF. CDR3 nucleotide sequence: TGTGCCAGCAGTTGGGGGGGGCTCAATGAGCAGTTCTTC.

The chain is built from TRBV29-1 and TRBJ2-3; D not resolved. The CDR3 runs 16 residues. From germline, CDR1 is SQVTM and CDR2 ANQGSEA. Trimming cost V 0 bases and J 0 bases, with 13 bases left between them. For the CDR3, the DNA is TGCAGCGTTGAAGATTGGCGCCTGGGCAGCACAGATACGCAGTATTTT. Residues: CSVEDWRLGSTDTQYF.

The chain uses TRBV7-2 and TRBJ2-1, with D possibly TRBD2 on 7 matching bases. Trimming removed 1 base from V and 4 bases from J, with 17 bases in between. The CDR3 contains 17 residues. Germline CDR1 is SGHTA and CDR2 is FQGNSA. CDR3 nucleotides: TGTGCCAGCAGCTTAGTAGGGGGGAGCGGGACTTACAATGAGCAGTTCTTC. This translates into CASSLVGGSGTYNEQFF. Supplemented by reference TRBV7-2 and TRBJ2-1, the full variable domain reads GAGVSQSPSNKVTEKGKDVELRCDPISGHTALYWYRQSLGQGLEFLIYFQGNSAPDKSGLPSDRFSAERTGGSVSTLTIQRTQQEDSAVYLCASSLVGGSGTYNEQFFGPGTRLTVL.

The rearrangement uses TRBV7-2 and TRBJ2-7; no firm D call. V was clipped by 0 bases and J by 7 bases, with 7 bases between them. CDR3 length: 12 amino acids. The germline V gene has CDR1 SGHTA and CDR2 FQGNSA. In DNA form, the CDR3 reads TGTGCCAGCAGCTTAGCCCCTGGGGAGCAGTACTTC. Protein: CASSLAPGEQYF.

The V and J genes are TRBV7-9 and TRBJ2-3; TRBD2 aligns across 9 bases. Trimming at V came to 3 bases and at J to 5 bases, leaving 9 bases not matched to a gene. CDR1 and CDR2 (germline): SEHNR, FQNEAQ (reference sequence). The CDR3 contains 16 residues. CDR3 in amino acids: CASSFRIAGERDTQYF. The CDR3 DNA reads TGTGCCAGCAGCTTTCGGATAGCGGGAGAGCGAGATACGCAGTATTTT.

This sequence joins TRBV19 and TRBJ2-1, with 10 bases identical to TRBD1. Trimming removed 7 bases from V and 7 bases from J; junction bases left unmatched: 10. CDR3 size: 15 residues. Germline loops: CDR1 LNHDA, CDR2 SQIVND (reference sequence). In nucleotides, the CDR3 is TGTGCCAGTACCCCGACAGGGGGCTTCGGGAATGAGCAGTTCTTC. It yields the protein CASTPTGGFGNEQFF.

The chain has TRBV13 and TRBJ1-1; D perhaps matches TRBD1 (5 bases). The CDR3 runs to 13 residues. Germline V gene sequence: CDR1 PRHDT, CDR2 FYEKMQ (reference sequence). Trimming pared 3 bases from V and 4 bases from J, leaving 9 bases between. CDR3 DNA sequence: TGTGCCAGCAGCTTCCAGGGAGGCACTGAAGCTTTCTTT. As protein: CASSFQGGTEAFF.

This clone has a single count. V usage is TRBV11-2 and J usage is TRBJ2-2; perhaps TRBD1 as D (6 bases). Germline V gene lookup returns CDR1 SGHAT and CDR2 FQNNGV. Trimming took 4 bases from V and 8 from J, leaving 23 bases between them. The CDR3 covers 17 residues. The CDR3 sequence is CASSSHTNLQGSGELFF. The CDR3 nucleotides read TGTGCCAGCAGCTCCCATACTAACCTACAGGGATCGGGGGAGCTGTTTTTT.

The rearrangement joins TRBV28 to TRBJ2-1; tentative D call: TRBD1 (5 bases). The CDR3 has 11 amino acids. V lost 7 bases to trimming and J lost 9 bases, with 10 bases between them. Germline CDR1 and CDR2: MDHEN and SYDVKM. CDR3 in amino acids: CASNKQAEQFF. CDR3 in DNA: TGTGCCAGCAACAAACAGGCTGAGCAGTTCTTC.

This chain uses TRBV19 with TRBJ1-1; 7 bases map to TRBD1. Germline V lookup: CDR1 LNHDA, CDR2 SQIVND (reference sequence). The J segment lost 5 bases and the V segment lost 10 bases, leaving 4 bases of the junction unmatched. This CDR3 region has 11 residues. The CDR3 protein is CAILQGTEAFF. The CDR3 DNA sequence: TGTGCCATATTACAGGGGACTGAAGCTTTCTTT.